The 22 T cell receptor beta chains below were found in one sample sequenced in a study of blood T cell repertoires in COVID-19. Assay used: immunoSEQ multiplex PCR; TCRdb lists only in-frame clones, some missing. The sample gives about 190,000 clones, 70% to 90% of which show up once; 3.5% to 4.5% is in the top ten. The sample taken for sequencing was peripheral blood. The source of these receptors is a human donor in a cohort sampled during active COVID-19.

This chain connects TRBV5-4 to TRBJ2-1, with D perhaps TRBD2 (6 bases). Trimming took 4 bases from V and 7 from J, leaving 21 bases between them. Germline values: CDR1 SGHNT, CDR2 YYREEE (reference sequence). There are 16 residues in the CDR3. The CDR3 is CASSLLDTGATNEQFF. The CDR3 coding sequence is TGTGCCAGCAGCCTCCTCGACACGGGAGCGACTAATGAGCAGTTCTTC.

This chain joins TRBV5-3 and TRBJ1-4, with 10 bases that match TRBD1. TRBV5-3 is known as an ORF, though its function is uncertain. The ends lost 2 bases at V and 10 bases at J; junction bases unmatched: 5. This CDR3 is 14 amino acids long. CDR3 coding DNA: TGTGCCAGAAGCTTCCGGGACAGGGGAGCAAAACTGTTTTTT. Amino acid sequence: CARSFRDRGAKLFF.

The genes are TRBV7-9 and TRBJ2-7, with 12 positions matching TRBD1. Germline V gives CDR1 SEHNR, CDR2 FQNEAQ (reference sequence). Trimming took 5 bases from V and 7 from J; bases not matched to a gene: 6. The CDR3 extends over 14 amino acids. The CDR3 region has the DNA TGTGCCAGCAGCCGGGGACAGGGGGCGTATGAGCAGTACTTC. This gives the protein CASSRGQGAYEQYF.

The genes are TRBV4-1 and TRBJ2-6, with no clear D. Germline V gives CDR1 MGHRA, CDR2 YSYEKL. V lost 1 base and J 5 bases, leaving 9 bases between the germline ends. The CDR3 is 15 amino acids. The CDR3 loop reads CASSQARSRANVLTF. The CDR3 DNA is TGCGCCAGCAGCCAAGCCCGTTCCCGGGCCAACGTCCTGACTTTC.

This clone was recorded only once. The chain recombines TRBV15 with TRBJ1-5, with a weak D call TRBD1 (5 bases). CDR3 size: 15 residues. V dropped 0 bases and J dropped 2 bases, with 8 bases sitting between them. In germline, CDR1 is LNHNV, CDR2 YYDKDF (reference sequence). The CDR3 is CATSRDGGGNQPQHF. The CDR3 DNA follows: TGTGCCACCAGCAGAGATGGAGGGGGCAATCAGCCCCAGCATTTT.

V gene TRBV24-1 combines with J gene TRBJ2-3; TRBD1 matches 11 bases. CDR1 KGHDR and CDR2 SFDVKD come from the germline V gene. The CDR3 is made up of 14 amino acids. V lost 9 bases, J lost 3 bases, and 4 bases stayed unmatched. The DNA for the CDR3 is TGTGCCACCCCCGGGACAGGGGGGACAGATACGCAGTATTTT. This gives the protein CATPGTGGTDTQYF.

The V and J genes are TRBV19 and TRBJ2-5; 11 bases map to TRBD2. The CDR3 runs 16 residues. V trimming: 4 bases; J trimming: 1 base; junction bases outside the gene matches: 5. Germline assignment: CDR1 LNHDA and CDR2 SQIVND (reference sequence). This CDR3 reads CASSTLAGGPQETQYF. The DNA for the CDR3 is TGTGCCAGTAGTACCCTAGCGGGAGGTCCCCAAGAGACCCAGTACTTC.

This chain uses TRBV19 with TRBJ1-2; D is perhaps TRBD1 (6 bases). Germline CDR1 reads LNHDA; CDR2 reads SQIVND (reference sequence). CDR3 length equals 15 residues. The V and J ends lost 7 bases and 4 bases respectively, with 19 bases between them. The CDR3 sequence: CASTETGIFGYGYTF. CDR3 bases: TGTGCCAGTACTGAAACAGGGATTTTTGGCTATGGCTACACCTTC.

The chain recombines TRBV6-6 with TRBJ2-7; the match to TRBD1 covers 7 bases. The CDR3 is 14 residues long. The V and J ends lost 0 bases and 4 bases, in that order; junction bases with no gene match: 3. CDR1 is MNHNY and CDR2 is SVGAGI in the germline V gene (reference sequence). CDR3 amino acids: CASSYSGTAYEQYF. In nucleotides, the CDR3 is TGTGCCAGCAGTTACTCCGGGACAGCTTACGAGCAGTACTTC.

The chain joins TRBV18 to TRBJ1-2; maybe TRBD1 (6 bases). V was pared by 3 bases and J by 3 bases, with 20 bases between. The CDR3 is 17 residues long. Germline V CDR1 and CDR2: KGHSH, LQKENI. CDR3 sequence: CASSPLRPGARDYGYTF. The DNA of the CDR3 is TGTGCCAGCTCACCTTTGCGGCCAGGGGCCAGGGACTATGGCTACACCTTC.

This chain links TRBV28 with TRBJ2-1; 10 bases match TRBD1. V gave up 2 bases and J gave up 6 bases; unmatched junction bases: 1. Germline CDR1 MDHEN, CDR2 SYDVKM. The CDR3 loop spans 14 amino acids. CDR3 nucleotide sequence: TGTGCCAGCAGTTTACGGACAGGGGGCAATGAGCAGTTCTTC. Its protein is CASSLRTGGNEQFF.

The chain recombines TRBV7-9 with TRBJ2-1, with 12 bases that match TRBD2. The CDR3 has 15 amino acids. J gave up 9 bases and V 6 bases, and 9 bases lay outside the gene matches. Germline values: CDR1 SEHNR, CDR2 FQNEAQ (reference sequence). This CDR3 is CASRRLAGVLSEQFF. CDR3 DNA sequence: TGTGCCAGCAGAAGACTAGCGGGAGTACTGAGTGAGCAGTTCTTC.

This chain connects TRBV5-4 to TRBJ2-5, with 11 bases lining up with TRBD2. The trim removed 0 bases at V and 3 bases at J, leaving 4 bases unmatched. CDR1 is SGHNT and CDR2 is YYREEE in the germline V gene (reference sequence). This CDR3 spans 16 amino acids. CDR3 DNA sequence: TGTGCCAGCAGCTTGGCCGGGACTAGCGGTAAAGAGACCCAGTACTTC. Its protein is CASSLAGTSGKETQYF.

The CDR3 loop reads CASSDPQGIYEQYF. The CDR3 bases are TGCGCCAGCAGCGACCCACAGGGTATCTACGAGCAGTACTTC. This sequence joins TRBV5-1 and TRBJ2-7, with D tentatively TRBD1 (6 bases). The V and J ends lost 4 bases and 3 bases respectively, with 14 bases between them. Germline V gives CDR1 SGHRS, CDR2 YFSETQ. The CDR3 sequence is 14 residues long.

The chain carries TRBV2 and TRBJ2-7, with a tentative D call TRBD1 (6 bases). V lost 4 bases, J lost 4 bases, and 17 bases lay in between. Germline lookup yields CDR1 SNHLY and CDR2 FYNNEI. CDR3 length: 15 amino acids. CDR3 loop: CASSASGTRNYEQYF. CDR3 nucleotides: TGTGCCAGCAGTGCGTCCGGGACAAGGAATTACGAGCAGTACTTC.

The chain combines TRBV3-1 (or the pseudogene TRBV3-2) with TRBJ2-7, with 8 bases identical to TRBD2. This CDR3 is 14 amino acids long. Germline lookup yields CDR1 LGHDT and CDR2 YNNKEL (reference sequence). Trimming cost V 4 bases and J 5 bases; bases outside gene matches: 7. CDR3 sequence (DNA): TGTGCCAGCAGCCTCCGCGGGGGGCTTGACGAGCAGTACTTC. The encoded protein is CASSLRGGLDEQYF.

The J gene is TRBJ2-7, the V gene TRBV2; tentatively, D is TRBD1 (5 bases). V lost 11 bases and J 5 bases, leaving 13 bases between the germline ends. CDR3 length equals 11 residues. Germline loops: CDR1 SNHLY, CDR2 FYNNEI. As DNA, the CDR3 is TGTGCCTCTACAGGTTTTGACGAGCAGTACTTC. Translated: CASTGFDEQYF.

The V gene is TRBV18, the J gene TRBJ1-4, with TRBD1 identical over 9 bases. The junction had 5 bases not matched to a gene; V was cut back by 4 bases and J by 5 bases. CDR1 is KGHSH, CDR2 LQKENI, per germline. The CDR3 extends over 15 amino acids. The CDR3 region has the DNA TGTGCCAGCTCACTTACCGGGACAGGGAATGAAAAACTGTTTTTT. Residues: CASSLTGTGNEKLFF.

About this clone itself: The junction departs from the called germline gene at one end, perhaps through a read error. This sequence joins TRBV5-8 and TRBJ2-7; a weak D match, TRBD1 (7 bases). Looked up from germline, CDR1 is SGHTS and CDR2 is YDEGEE. This CDR3 contains 13 residues. The CDR3 region is CASSSPRGVLPNF. In DNA, the CDR3 is TGTGCCAGCAGCTCGCCCAGGGGGGTCCTTCCCAACTTC.

The gene calls are TRBV14 and TRBJ2-1, with 12 bases matching TRBD2. Looked up from germline, CDR1 is SGHDN and CDR2 is FVKESK. Losses at the gene ends were 1 base for V and 10 bases for J; bases not matched to a gene: 8. The CDR3 sequence is 16 residues long. CDR3 protein: CASSQVASGRVREQFF. CDR3 nucleotides: TGTGCCAGCAGCCAAGTGGCTAGCGGGAGGGTAAGGGAGCAGTTCTTC.

This sequence joins TRBV5-1 and TRBJ2-2; maybe TRBD1 (5 bases). Germline CDR1 reads SGHRS; CDR2 reads YFSETQ. The CDR3 loop spans 15 amino acids. The V gene lost 2 bases and the J gene lost 4 bases, with 12 bases spanning the gap. The DNA of the CDR3 is TGCGCCAGCAGCTTTCTCCAGGGCGGCACCGGGGAGCTGTTTTTT. It encodes CASSFLQGGTGELFF.

The chain recombines TRBV7-8 with TRBJ2-7; 10 bases are a match to TRBD1. From germline, CDR1 is SGHVS and CDR2 FQNEAQ. CDR3 length equals 16 residues. V trimming: 2 bases; J trimming: 4 bases; junction bases outside the gene matches: 8. Here the CDR3 DNA reads TGTGCCAGCAGCTTACTTGGACAGGGGGTAAGATACGAGCAGTACTTC. Its translation is CASSLLGQGVRYEQYF.